Following are 31 T cell receptor beta chains from one sample sequenced in a study of Graves' ophthalmopathy and Graves' hyperthyroidism. The authors amplified TCR beta CDR3 regions from RNA transcripts. In the first round, RT-PCR was carried out with HTBI primers, and a multiplex PCR formed the second round. TCRdb passed the multiplex PCR reads through MiXCR, listing each CDR3 protein once. The data hold about 590,000 distinct CDR3 sequences, with about 40% observed a single time. The sample taken for sequencing was peripheral blood or thyroid tissue (not recorded which). These receptor sequences come from an adult man with Graves' hyperthyroidism.

In this sample, this clonotype turned up many times. The genes are TRBV19 and TRBJ2-7, with 11 nucleotides matching TRBD2. Germline loops: CDR1 LNHDA, CDR2 SQIVND (reference sequence). The CDR3 sequence is 16 residues long. V lost 5 bases to trimming and J lost 5 bases; unmatched junction nucleotides: 11. The CDR3 reads CASSAIAGGLRDEQYF. The CDR3 DNA follows: TGTGCCAGTAGTGCGATAGCGGGAGGGCTCCGGGACGAGCAGTACTTC.

There are a few counts of this clonotype. The chain joins TRBV12-3 or TRBV12-4 to TRBJ2-5, with 7 bases matching TRBD1. V dropped 5 bases and J dropped 2; count of bases not matched to a gene: 11. There are 16 residues in the CDR3. The CDR3 region is CASSPTPAGGQETQYF. DNA of the CDR3: TGTGCCAGCAGTCCCACGCCCGCAGGGGGTCAAGAGACCCAGTACTTC.

This clonotype was observed many times. The V and J genes are TRBV7-8 and TRBJ1-1, with 8 bases identical to TRBD1. Germline CDR1 and CDR2: SGHVS and FQNEAQ. The trim removed 5 bases at V and 4 bases at J, leaving 6 bases unmatched. The CDR3 has 14 residues. CDR3 bases: TGTGCCAGCAGCCTCGTCACAGGGGGCACTGAAGCTTTCTTT. Its translation is CASSLVTGGTEAFF.

This clonotype has only a few counts. The chain links TRBV7-2 to TRBJ2-7, with a possible D match to TRBD1 (5 bases). The germline V gene encodes CDR1 SGHTA and CDR2 FQGNSA. V lost 4 bases and J 6 bases, leaving 19 bases between the germline ends. This CDR3 spans 15 amino acids. CDR3 DNA: TGTGCCAGCAGCTCGGTCAGGGCAGGTGGGCGCGAGCAGTACTTC. Its protein is CASSSVRAGGREQYF.

The gene calls are TRBV20-1 and TRBJ1-5; D is undetermined. Germline CDR1 is DFQATT and CDR2 is SNEGSKA (reference sequence). CDR3 length: 12 amino acids. With 8 bases removed from V and 3 bases from J, the gap between germline ends came to 11 bases. The CDR3 reads CSLGHLNQPQHF. The CDR3 region has the DNA TGCAGTTTAGGGCACCTCAATCAGCCCCAGCATTTT.

This clonotype has only one observation. A much larger clone sits a single nucleotide away, making a read error possible. The chain joins TRBV4-1 to TRBJ1-5, with a tentative D call TRBD1 (5 bases). This CDR3 spans 14 amino acids. Looked up from germline, CDR1 is MGHRA and CDR2 is YSYEKL. Trimming cost V 4 bases and J 7 bases, with 14 bases left between them. CDR3 coding DNA: TGCGCCAGCAGCCGAGTTGAAGGGGTCCAGCCCCAGCATTTT. It codes for CASSRVEGVQPQHF.

The V and J genes are TRBV10-1 and TRBJ2-3; TRBD1 or TRBD2 may be the D gene (5 bases each). V lost 5 bases, J lost 0 bases, and 9 bases lay in between. Germline V gene sequence: CDR1 WNHNN, CDR2 SYGVQD (reference sequence). CDR3 length equals 14 residues. CDR3 region: CASSRDGSTDTQYF. The CDR3 region has the DNA TGCGCCAGCAGTAGGGACGGGAGCACAGATACGCAGTATTTT.

On this clonotype itself: A read error may explain this, as a much larger clone is one base away. Here the CDR3 omits its conserved ending phenylalanine or tryptophan, so a read error is the likely source. This sequence joins TRBV6-5 and TRBJ2-7, with unresolved D. The CDR3 extends over 13 amino acids. Trimming took off 2 bases at V and 2 bases at J, with 7 bases between the two ends. Germline V gene data show CDR1 as MNHEY and CDR2 as SVGAGI. As DNA, the CDR3 is TGTGCCAGCAGTTACGGCCAGACCTACGAGCAGTACCTC. Protein: CASSYGQTYEQYL.

The CDR3 loop is CSHPAGFAYNSPLHF. The DNA of the CDR3 is TGCAGCCATCCCGCCGGCTTCGCGTATAATTCACCCCTCCACTTT. The J gene is TRBJ1-6, the V gene TRBV29-1; no firm D call. The CDR3 loop spans 15 amino acids. The ends were cut back, 8 bases at V and 4 bases at J, with 18 bases in the middle. Germline loops: CDR1 SQVTM, CDR2 ANQGSEA.

The chain links TRBV7-8 to TRBJ2-7, with TRBD1 matching over 7 bases. Germline V gene data show CDR1 as SGHVS and CDR2 as FQNEAQ. This CDR3 spans 16 amino acids. V dropped 5 bases and J dropped 5; count of bases not matched to a gene: 15. The CDR3 coding sequence is TGTGCCAGCAGCCCCGGACAGGTTTGGATGGGCGACGAGCAGTACTTC. It encodes CASSPGQVWMGDEQYF.

This clonotype was recorded at least ten times. This chain joins TRBV9 and TRBJ2-2; D not resolved. The CDR3 is 15 residues long. Looked up from germline, CDR1 is SGDLS and CDR2 is YYNGEE. The ends were cut back, 0 bases at V and 0 bases at J, with 6 bases in the middle. CDR3: CASSVDVANTGELFF. Here the CDR3 DNA reads TGTGCCAGCAGCGTAGACGTAGCGAACACCGGGGAGCTGTTTTTT.

The chain couples TRBV10-3 to TRBJ2-1, with 8 nucleotides matching TRBD1. From germline, CDR1 is ENHRY and CDR2 SYGVKD. V was pared by 2 bases and J by 10 bases, with 10 bases of the junction left unmatched. This CDR3 spans 15 amino acids. CDR3 sequence: CAISETDREVEEQFF. CDR3 DNA: TGTGCCATCAGTGAGACGGACAGGGAAGTTGAGGAGCAGTTCTTC.

This chain joins TRBV28 and TRBJ2-7, with 7 bases matching TRBD1. The CDR3 consists of 15 residues. The V gene's germline CDR1 is MDHEN and CDR2 SYDVKM. V shed 5 bases, J shed 3 bases, and the junction held 10 bases outside the gene matches. For the CDR3, the DNA is TGTGCCAGCAGTCCGACAGGGCAAAGTTACTACGAGCAGTACTTC. Protein sequence: CASSPTGQSYYEQYF.

This clonotype occurred many times. The chain employs TRBV6-5 and TRBJ1-2; 7 bases line up with TRBD1. V dropped 0 bases and J dropped 4; count of bases not matched to a gene: 2. The CDR3 length is 14 residues. Germline CDR1 reads MNHEY; CDR2 reads SVGAGI. CDR3 coding DNA: TGTGCCAGCAGTTACTCGGGACAGTCCTATGGCTACACCTTC. Protein sequence: CASSYSGQSYGYTF.

Concerning this clonotype: At one end the junction does not follow the germline gene, possibly because of a read error. This chain uses TRBV9 with TRBJ2-7; D may match TRBD1 or TRBD2 (5 bases each). Germline CDR1 and CDR2: SGDLS and YYNGEE. This CDR3 contains 14 residues. CDR3 in amino acids: CASSWGRDPREQYF. The CDR3 coding sequence is TGCGCCAGCAGCTGGGGAAGGGACCCACGCGAGCAGTACTTC.

This clonotype occurred once. J is TRBJ2-5 and V is TRBV2, with a tentative D call TRBD1 (5 bases). V lost 4 bases, J lost 5 bases, and 11 bases lay in between. Germline CDR1 and CDR2: SNHLY and FYNNEI. This CDR3 is 13 amino acids long. The CDR3 bases are TGTGCCAGCAGTGCAGGCAGGGTGGAGACCCAGTACTTC. It codes for CASSAGRVETQYF.

V gene TRBV2 combines with J gene TRBJ1-1; 10 nucleotides align to TRBD1. Germline V gene lookup returns CDR1 SNHLY and CDR2 FYNNEI. This CDR3 region has 14 residues. Losses at the gene ends were 11 bases for V and 1 base for J; bases not matched to a gene: 7. This CDR3 reads CAPGQGLTNTEAFF. CDR3 DNA: TGTGCCCCGGGACAGGGGCTGACGAACACTGAAGCTTTCTTT. The full variable domain, in which reference TRBV2 and TRBJ1-1 provide the parts outside the CDR3, is EPEVTQTPSHQVTQMGQEVILRCVPISNHLYFYWYRQILGQKVEFLVSFYNNEISEKSEIFDDQFSVERPDGSNFTLKIRSTKLEDSAMYFCAPGQGLTNTEAFFGQGTRLTVV.

Worth noting for this clonotype: Being one base from a much bigger clone, this may be a read error. The chain has TRBV10-3 and TRBJ2-7, with D perhaps matching TRBD2 (5 bases). Germline-derived CDR1 and CDR2 are ENHRY and SYGVKD. V was shortened by 5 bases and J by 4 bases, with 15 bases between the two germline ends. The CDR3 consists of 14 residues. This CDR3 reads CAISYLTGSYEQYF. The CDR3 bases are TGTGCCATCAGTTATCTGACGGGATCGTACGAGCAGTACTTC.

At least ten counts were recorded for this clonotype. The gene calls are TRBV5-1 and TRBJ1-1; D is ambiguous. Trimming took 2 bases from V and 1 from J, leaving 6 bases between them. This CDR3 is built from 13 residues. Germline V gene data show CDR1 as SGHRS and CDR2 as YFSETQ. The CDR3 is CASSFLANTEAFF. The CDR3 DNA is TGCGCCAGCAGCTTCTTAGCGAACACTGAAGCTTTCTTT.

J is TRBJ2-1 and V is TRBV24-1; D is undetermined. Per the germline V gene, CDR1 is KGHDR and CDR2 is SFDVKD. Deletions cut 5 bases from V and 7 bases from J, with 5 bases between. The CDR3 length is 11 residues. DNA for the CDR3: TGTGCCACCAGTGCTGAGAATGAGCAGTTCTTC. This sequence encodes CATSAENEQFF.

In its sample, this clonotype was seen many times. The chain couples TRBV2 to TRBJ2-3, with unresolved D. This CDR3 contains 12 residues. The V and J ends lost 2 bases and 7 bases respectively, with 7 bases between them. The germline gives CDR1 SNHLY, CDR2 FYNNEI. The CDR3 loop is CASSEWANTQYF. CDR3 DNA sequence: TGTGCCAGCAGTGAATGGGCAAATACGCAGTATTTT.

V gene TRBV12-3 or TRBV12-4 combines with J gene TRBJ2-7; 8 nucleotides align to TRBD1. This CDR3 has 14 residues. V was clipped by 3 bases and J by 3 bases; unmatched bases: 4. Here the CDR3 reads CASSLTGDVYEQYF. The DNA for the CDR3 is TGTGCCAGCAGTTTGACAGGGGACGTCTACGAGCAGTACTTC.

CDR3 loop: CATKQGAQHTGELFF. CDR3 nucleotides: TGTGCCACAAAACAGGGGGCCCAACACACCGGGGAGCTGTTTTTT. The rearrangement uses TRBV6-5 and TRBJ2-2; 9 bases are shared with TRBD1. The germline V gene has CDR1 MNHEY and CDR2 SVGAGI. CDR3 length: 15 residues. The V segment lost 10 bases and the J segment 3 bases; nucleotides outside the gene matches: 9.

At least ten counts were recorded for this clonotype. The chain links TRBV5-1 to TRBJ1-5, with 10 positions matching TRBD1. This CDR3 has 14 amino acids. Unmatched junction bases numbered 3, after V lost 4 bases and J lost 5 bases. Germline values: CDR1 SGHRS, CDR2 YFSETQ. The CDR3 sequence is CASSPGTGDQPQHF. The CDR3 region has the DNA TGCGCCAGCAGCCCAGGGACAGGGGATCAGCCCCAGCATTTT.

The chain employs TRBV9 and TRBJ2-5; TRBD2 might be the D (6 bases). CDR3 length equals 17 residues. From germline, CDR1 is SGDLS and CDR2 YYNGEE. Trimming removed 1 base from V and 2 bases from J, with 18 bases in between. CDR3 DNA: TGTGCCAGCAGCGTATCCTTGAGTGGCGGGGCACAAGAGACCCAGTACTTC. Translating gives CASSVSLSGGAQETQYF. Supplemented by reference TRBV9 and TRBJ2-5, the full variable domain reads DSGVTQTPKHLITATGQRVTLRCSPRSGDLSVYWYQQSLDQGLQFLIQYYNGEERAKGNILERFSAQQFPDLHSELNLSSLELGDSALYFCASSVSLSGGAQETQYFGPGTRLLVL.

Ten or more counts support this clonotype. The rearrangement links TRBV4-2 to TRBJ2-7; D assignment may be TRBD1 or TRBD2 (5 bases each). This CDR3 comprises 15 residues. Trimming stripped 4 bases from V and 1 base from J, with 14 bases between. Germline assignment: CDR1 LGHNA and CDR2 YNFKEQ. The CDR3 bases are TGTGCCAGCAGCCGTTCCGGGACCGAGTCCTACGAGCAGTACTTC. Translated, it gives CASSRSGTESYEQYF.

The V gene is TRBV2, the J gene TRBJ2-2; no definite D call. The V end was cut by 3 bases, the J end by 6 bases, with 11 bases between. The CDR3 loop spans 14 amino acids. Germline V lookup: CDR1 SNHLY, CDR2 FYNNEI. The CDR3 sequence: CASSETWVSGELFF. The CDR3, as DNA: TGTGCCAGCAGTGAGACCTGGGTATCCGGGGAGCTGTTTTTT.

This clonotype was found many times. The CDR3 DNA follows: TGTGCCAGCAGCCCGCAGGGGATTTACGAGCAGTACTTC. As protein: CASSPQGIYEQYF. The chain recombines TRBV5-4 with TRBJ2-7; D might be TRBD1 (6 bases). V was cut by 4 bases and J by 4 bases, with 12 bases left in between. Germline assignment: CDR1 SGHNT and CDR2 YYREEE (reference sequence). The CDR3 is 13 amino acids.

This clonotype was seen at least ten times. The chain recombines TRBV2 with TRBJ1-4; D is ambiguous. Germline V CDR1 and CDR2: SNHLY, FYNNEI. This CDR3 is 10 amino acids long. Trimming pared 8 bases from V and 6 bases from J, leaving 4 bases between. The DNA for the CDR3 is TGTGCCAGCCGCTATGAAAAACTGTTTTTT. It is translated as CASRYEKLFF.

This clonotype was picked up many times. The CDR3 spells CATSDYIANTGELFF. In DNA form, the CDR3 reads TGTGCCACCAGCGACTACATCGCGAACACCGGGGAGCTGTTTTTT. The rearrangement joins TRBV15 to TRBJ2-2; a possible D gene is TRBD2 (5 bases). The CDR3 has 15 amino acids. Germline V gene sequence: CDR1 LNHNV, CDR2 YYDKDF (reference sequence). Trimming took 5 bases from V and 0 from J, leaving 10 bases between them.

This clonotype was recorded at least ten times. V and J are TRBV20-1 and TRBJ2-7; 9 bases agree with TRBD1. CDR3 length: 12 residues. With 4 bases clipped from V and 4 bases from J, the junction kept 2 bases outside the gene matches. Germline CDR1 is DFQATT and CDR2 is SNEGSKA (reference sequence). DNA of the CDR3: TGCAGTGCTAACAGGGGGCTTTACGAGCAGTACTTC. It translates to CSANRGLYEQYF.